One sample yielded the 16 T cell receptor beta chains listed below, sequenced in a study of blood T cells in healthy people across ages. Through a sample-barcoded 5' primer and a J-beta primer mix, a second PCR was run for roughly 6 to 12 cycles. TCRdb processed the 5' RACE reads anew with MiXCR; each CDR3 protein has one entry. The table includes more than 800,000 distinct CDR3 sequences, around 30% detected once. The sequenced sample was blood. These receptors were obtained from a woman of 80 years or more in good health.

Concerning this clonotype: The junction differs from germline at one of its ends, possibly a read error. The chain uses TRBV12-3 or TRBV12-4 and TRBJ2-3; tentative D call: TRBD2 (7 bases). This CDR3 has 15 amino acids. The CDR3 coding sequence is TGTGCCAGCAGGGGGGGGGCGGTGGGCGCAGATGCGCAGTATTTT. Translated, it gives CASRGGAVGADAQYF.

This clonotype was detected a few times. V is TRBV19 and J is TRBJ2-2; weak D call: TRBD2 (7 bases). The CDR3 totals 17 residues. The germline V gene encodes CDR1 LNHDA and CDR2 SQIVND (reference sequence). V lost 5 bases and J 4 bases, leaving 20 bases between the germline ends. CDR3: CASSASGGPGFTGELFF. In DNA, the CDR3 is TGTGCCAGTAGTGCCTCCGGGGGGCCGGGGTTCACCGGGGAGCTGTTTTTT.

The rearrangement links TRBV20-1 to TRBJ1-3, with D perhaps TRBD1 (6 bases). Trimming shortened V by 6 bases and J by 1 base, and 16 bases separated the two germline ends. Germline V lookup: CDR1 DFQATT, CDR2 SNEGSKA (reference sequence). CDR3 length equals 15 residues. This CDR3 reads CSAKDRGVSGNTIYF. For the CDR3, the DNA is TGCAGTGCAAAGGACAGAGGAGTATCTGGAAACACCATATATTTT.

With respect to this clonotype: The CDR3 end shows no conserved phenylalanine or tryptophan, and so a read error is likely. The chain is built from TRBV3-1 and TRBJ1-4; D unresolved. CDR3 length: 13 residues. Germline CDR1 reads LGHDT; CDR2 reads YNNKEL (reference sequence). Trimming pared 6 bases from V and 5 bases from J, leaving 10 bases between. The CDR3 loop reads CASRNSRNEKLFL. For the CDR3, the DNA is TGTGCCAGCAGGAATTCGAGGAATGAAAAACTGTTTTTG.

To note about this clonotype: The junction departs from germline at one end; a sequencing error may be responsible. The chain combines TRBV6-1 with TRBJ1-2; D ambiguous. Germline CDR1 and CDR2: MNHNS and SASEGT. The CDR3 consists of 13 residues. The CDR3 nucleotides read TGTGCCAGTCGCGGTGAAGTAAGCTATAGCTACACCTTC. It translates to CASRGEVSYSYTF.

This clonotype was seen a few times. This chain links TRBV27 with TRBJ1-5; 9 nucleotides match TRBD1. The length of the CDR3 is 16 residues. Trimming removed 6 bases from V and 2 bases from J; junction bases left unmatched: 8. The germline V gene encodes CDR1 MNHEY and CDR2 SMNVEV (reference sequence). CDR3 DNA sequence: TGTGCCAGCAGAGGGACAGGGCGGGGGGGCAATCAGCCCCAGCATTTT. Encoded protein: CASRGTGRGGNQPQHF.

In regard to this clonotype: A junction end diverges from the germline sequence, so it may reflect a read error. This chain uses TRBV7-9 with TRBJ1-2; unclear D gene. The CDR3 length is 14 residues. Germline-derived CDR1 and CDR2 are SEHNR and FQNEAQ (reference sequence). The CDR3 DNA reads as TGTGCCAGCAGCTTGACCGGTGGTAACCATGGCTACACCTTC. Residues: CASSLTGGNHGYTF.

This chain connects TRBV7-8 to TRBJ2-1; TRBD1 aligns across 9 bases. Trimming at V came to 5 bases and at J to 4 bases, leaving 12 bases not matched to a gene. The germline gives CDR1 SGHVS, CDR2 FQNEAQ. This CDR3 has 17 amino acids. The CDR3 sequence is CASSATLTGGLYNEQFF. CDR3 coding DNA: TGTGCCAGCAGCGCGACCCTAACAGGGGGCTTATACAATGAGCAGTTCTTC. The whole variable domain, filled in from reference TRBV7-8 and TRBJ2-1, reads GAGVSQSPRYKVAKRGQDVALRCDPISGHVSLFWYQQALGQGPEFLTYFQNEAQLDKSGLPSDRFFAERPEGSVSTLKIQRTQQEDSAVYLCASSATLTGGLYNEQFFGPGTRLTVL.

For this clonotype: Likely a read error: the CDR3 ends without its conserved phenylalanine or tryptophan. The DNA is omitted, as the CDR3 cannot be located on it reliably, and the CDR3 follows TCRdb's listing. The genes are TRBV12-3 or TRBV12-4 and TRBJ2-3; the table's D call of TRBD1 was not tested on the DNA. The CDR3 numbers 14 amino acids, ends counted. The CDR3 here is CASSFGQGRDTEYS.

There are many counts of this clonotype. This chain connects TRBV6-2 or TRBV6-3 to TRBJ2-1; no clear D. The CDR3 runs to 13 residues. Trimming shortened V by 6 bases and J by 8 bases, and 14 bases separated the two germline ends. The germline V gene encodes CDR1 MNHEY and CDR2 SVGEGT. CDR3 sequence reads: CASRPGSWDEQFF. The CDR3 DNA reads TGTGCCAGCAGGCCCGGATCCTGGGATGAGCAGTTCTTC.

The V and J genes are TRBV9 and TRBJ1-6; 9 positions match TRBD1. From germline, CDR1 is SGDLS and CDR2 YYNGEE. With V trimmed by 3 bases and J by 8 bases, 9 bases remained unmatched. The CDR3 length is 16 residues. CDR3 DNA sequence: TGTGCCAGCAGCGCCGGATCCGGGACAGGGTATTCACCCCTCCACTTT. This codes for CASSAGSGTGYSPLHF.

This clonotype was counted many times. The chain has TRBV11-2 and TRBJ2-4, with 10 bases that match TRBD1. This CDR3 spans 16 amino acids. V dropped 5 bases and J dropped 3; count of bases not matched to a gene: 7. Per the germline V gene, CDR1 is SGHAT and CDR2 is FQNNGV. The CDR3 nucleotides read TGTGCCAGCAGCCATCCGGGACAGGGGTTCAAAAACATTCAGTACTTC. Residues: CASSHPGQGFKNIQYF.

The V call is TRBV20-1, the J call TRBJ1-1, with D unresolved. The CDR3 runs 12 residues. The V end was cut by 6 bases, the J end by 1 base, with 9 bases between. Germline V CDR1 and CDR2: DFQATT, SNEGSKA (reference sequence). CDR3 DNA sequence: TGCAGTGCCACCATCCGGAACACTGAAGCTTTCTTT. Residues: CSATIRNTEAFF.

The table lists this clonotype with a few counts. The rearrangement uses TRBV12-3 or TRBV12-4 and TRBJ2-3; D uncertain. The CDR3 runs to 14 residues. V was clipped by 1 base and J by 5 bases, with 10 bases between them. CDR3 loop: CASSLGRSGDTQYF. CDR3 in DNA: TGTGCCAGCAGTTTAGGCAGATCCGGAGATACGCAGTATTTT.

The chain carries TRBV6-1 and TRBJ1-5; TRBD1 matches at 8 bases. Germline-derived CDR1 and CDR2 are MNHNS and SASEGT. The CDR3 spans 13 residues. Losses at the gene ends were 6 bases for V and 7 bases for J; bases not matched to a gene: 5. CDR3 DNA: TGTGCCAGCAGCGGCAGGGGGCGACAGCCCCAGCATTTT. This gives the protein CASSGRGRQPQHF.

The chain links TRBV12-3 or TRBV12-4 to TRBJ2-5; D gene ambiguous. V was shortened by 10 bases and J by 1 base, with 13 bases between the two germline ends. The CDR3 spans 13 residues. The CDR3 loop reads CATRVWAQETQYF. The CDR3 region has the DNA TGTGCCACGCGAGTTTGGGCCCAAGAGACCCAGTACTTC.